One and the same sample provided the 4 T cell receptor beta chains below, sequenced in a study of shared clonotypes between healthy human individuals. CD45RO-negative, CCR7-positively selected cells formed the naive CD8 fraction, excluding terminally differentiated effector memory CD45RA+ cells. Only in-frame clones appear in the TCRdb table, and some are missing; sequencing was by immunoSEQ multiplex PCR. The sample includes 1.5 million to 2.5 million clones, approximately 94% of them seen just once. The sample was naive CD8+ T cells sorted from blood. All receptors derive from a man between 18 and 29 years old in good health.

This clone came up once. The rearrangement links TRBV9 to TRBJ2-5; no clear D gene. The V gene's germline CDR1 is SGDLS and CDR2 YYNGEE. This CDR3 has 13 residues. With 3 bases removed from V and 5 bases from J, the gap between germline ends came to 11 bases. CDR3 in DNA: TGTGCCAGCAGCGCCGGACCCGGTGAGACCCAGTACTTC. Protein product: CASSAGPGETQYF.

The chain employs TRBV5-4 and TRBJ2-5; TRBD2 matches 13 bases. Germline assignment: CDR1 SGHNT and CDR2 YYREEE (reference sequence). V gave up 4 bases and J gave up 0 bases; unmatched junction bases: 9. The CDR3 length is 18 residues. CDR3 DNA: TGTGCCAGCAGCCCCGGACTAGCGGGGGCCTCCTACCAAGAGACCCAGTACTTC. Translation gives CASSPGLAGASYQETQYF.

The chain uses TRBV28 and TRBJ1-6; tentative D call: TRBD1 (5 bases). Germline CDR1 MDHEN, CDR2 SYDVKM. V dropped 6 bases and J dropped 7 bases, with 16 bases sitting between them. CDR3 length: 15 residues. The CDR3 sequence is CASSNRDLPNSPLHF. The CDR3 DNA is TGTGCCAGCAGCAACCGGGACCTCCCGAATTCACCCCTCCACTTT.

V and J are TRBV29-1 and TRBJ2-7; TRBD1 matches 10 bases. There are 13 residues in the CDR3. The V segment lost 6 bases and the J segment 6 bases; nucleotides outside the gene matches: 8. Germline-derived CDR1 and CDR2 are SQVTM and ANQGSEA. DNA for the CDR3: TGCAGCGTGGCCGGGACAGGGGTACTCGAGCAGTACTTC. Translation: CSVAGTGVLEQYF.